Listed below are T cell receptor beta chains from one sample, sequenced in a study of T-cell memory formation after mild COVID-19. In TCRdb, the 5' RACE reads were re-called with MiXCR into one record per CDR3 protein. The sample has approximately 46,000 distinct CDR3 sequences, around 6.3% seen once; the top ten hold 0.79%. Sequencing input: PBMCs or a T cell subset sorted from them (not recorded which). The origin of the receptors is an adult who had mild COVID-19 (a few samples of this study predate the infection). Cell type and time point are not known. Both conserved end residues are part of each CDR3. The D gene is left open where the match is weak. A row's size may be missing; if present it is once, few, many or a size class.

d_call	v_call	j_call	clone_size	cdr3_nt	cdr3_aa
.	TRBV20-1	TRBJ1-3	.	TGCAGTGCTAGGTTAAGCTCTGGAAACACCATATATTTT	CSARLSSGNTIYF
TRBD2	TRBV4-3	TRBJ2-2	few	TGCGCCAGCAGCCAAGATTCCGGGTGGGACGGGAGGTTGGATACCGGGGAGCTGTTTTTT	CASSQDSGWDGRLDTGELFF
TRBD1	TRBV20-1	TRBJ2-7	many	TGCAGTGCCGGGACAGGGGACGAGCAGTACTTC	CSAGTGDEQYF
TRBD1	TRBV11-3	TRBJ2-2	few	TGTGCCAGCAGTCGACAGGGGACGGCTCTTGGCGGGGAGCTGTTTTTT	CASSRQGTALGGELFF
TRBD1	TRBV7-2	TRBJ2-7	few	TGTGCCAGCAGCTTGGAGGTCGGGACAGAATGCTTC	CASSLEVGTECF
.	TRBV7-3	TRBJ1-3	.	TGTGCCAGCAGCTTAGATCACTCTGGAAACACCATATATTTT	CASSLDHSGNTIYF
.	TRBV3-1	TRBJ2-4	many	TGTGCCAGCAGTCTAAGGCAGACACTAGCCAAAAACATTCAGTACTTC	CASSLRQTLAKNIQYF
.	TRBV5-1	TRBJ2-3	many	TGCGCCAGCAGCTTGGCCCTGGTAGCGGCTAGCACAGATACGCAGTATTTT	CASSLALVAASTDTQYF
TRBD2	TRBV27	TRBJ2-3	.	TGTGCCAGCAGTCCCGGACTAGCGGGGGTAGATACGCAGTATTTT	CASSPGLAGVDTQYF
.	TRBV15	TRBJ2-7	.	TGTGCCACCAGCAGAGATCCGGCAGGCCGCGGGCAGTACTTC	CATSRDPAGRGQYF
TRBD1	TRBV5-1	TRBJ1-2	many	TGCGCCAGCAGCTCCGGACAGGGTAATTATCCTGGTGGCTACACCTTC	CASSSGQGNYPGGYTF
.	TRBV19	TRBJ2-2	few	TGTGCCAGTAGGGGTTTCACCGGGGAGCTGTTTTTT	CASRGFTGELFF
.	TRBV19	TRBJ1-5	once	TGTGCCAGCATTCTACAGGGAGGAGGTCAGCCCCAGCATTTT	CASILQGGGQPQHF
TRBD2	TRBV18	TRBJ2-5	many	TGTGCCAGCTCTTTGGCGGGAGTGAGGAGGCGCGAGACCCAGTACTTC	CASSLAGVRRRETQYF
TRBD2	TRBV20-1	TRBJ2-7	.	TGCAGTGCTCCATTACTAGCGGGAAACTCCTACGAGCAGTACTTC	CSAPLLAGNSYEQYF
.	TRBV11-1	TRBJ2-3	many	TGTGCCAGCGAAGGTCCGGGCCCCACAGATACGCAGTATTTT	CASEGPGPTDTQYF
.	TRBV20-1	TRBJ2-1	medium-sized	TGCAGTGGGCTTTTCTTAGCGGTTAGGCAGTTCTTC	CSGLFLAVRQFF
TRBD1	TRBV3-1	TRBJ2-7	few	TGTGCCAGCAGCTCCCGCGACAGGGGTTTCCACGAGCAGTACTTC	CASSSRDRGFHEQYF
.	TRBV12-3/TRBV12-4	TRBJ1-5	many	TGTGCCAGCAGTTTCAGTAGCAATCAGCCCCAGCATTTT	CASSFSSNQPQHF
TRBD2	TRBV4-3	TRBJ2-1	.	TGCGCCAGCAGCCAACTCCTAGCGGGAGAGCAGTTCTTC	CASSQLLAGEQFF
.	TRBV12-3/TRBV12-4	TRBJ1-2	many	TGTGCCAGCAGTTTACAAGGACGTGGCTACACCTTC	CASSLQGRGYTF
TRBD2	TRBV24-1	TRBJ2-5	many	TGTGCCACCAGTGACCCGACTAGCGGCCAAGAGACCCAGTACTTC	CATSDPTSGQETQYF
.	TRBV6-6	TRBJ2-2	.	TGTGCCAGCAGTTACTCTAATGACAGAACCGGGGAGCTGTTTTTT	CASSYSNDRTGELFF
.	TRBV7-9	TRBJ2-2	.	TGTGCCAGCAGCTCACTACACCCTCGCACCGGGGAGCTGTTTTTT	CASSSLHPRTGELFF
.	TRBV5-1	TRBJ2-1	many	TGCGCCAGCAGCTGGAAGTCCTCCTACAATGAGCAGTTCTTC	CASSWKSSYNEQFF
.	TRBV4-3	TRBJ2-4	many	TGCGCCAGCAGCCAAGATCCGGATCGAGCCAAAAACATTCAGTACTTC	CASSQDPDRAKNIQYF
.	TRBV24-1	TRBJ1-6	many	TGTGCCACCAGTGATGGGACATATAATTCACCCCTCCACTTT	CATSDGTYNSPLHF
.	TRBV5-1	TRBJ1-4	few	TGCGCCAGCAGCTTGGACCCAGACAGTGCAACTAATGAAAAACTGTTTTTT	CASSLDPDSATNEKLFF
.	TRBV4-2	TRBJ2-2	many	TGTGCCAGCAGCCAGGTACCGATTACGAACACCGGGGAGCTGTTTTTT	CASSQVPITNTGELFF